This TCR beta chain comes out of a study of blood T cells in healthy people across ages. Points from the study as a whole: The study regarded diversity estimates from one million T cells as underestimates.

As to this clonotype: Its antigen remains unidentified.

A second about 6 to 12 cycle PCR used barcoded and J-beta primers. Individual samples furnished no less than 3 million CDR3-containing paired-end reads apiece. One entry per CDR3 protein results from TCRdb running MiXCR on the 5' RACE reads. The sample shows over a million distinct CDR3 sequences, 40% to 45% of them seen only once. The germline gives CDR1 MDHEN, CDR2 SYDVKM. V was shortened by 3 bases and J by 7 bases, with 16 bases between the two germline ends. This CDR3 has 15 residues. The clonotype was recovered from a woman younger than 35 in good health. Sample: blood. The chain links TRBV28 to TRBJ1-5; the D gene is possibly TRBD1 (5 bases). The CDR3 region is CASSLTGQGGQPQHF. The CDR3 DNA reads TGTGCCAGCAGTTTGACGGGGCAGGGAGGACAGCCCCAGCATTTT.